This T cell receptor beta chain was documented in a study of siplizumab effects on memory and regulatory T cells. Findings and caveats of the study: Proliferating Tregs in siplizumab cultures were never verified as suppressive. Siplizumab led to significantly less abundant alloreactive sequences that could be traced back to unstimulated CD4+ memory cells.

Per sample, about 100,000 TCR templates were assayed. The protocol was immunoSEQ multiplex PCR, while the TCRdb copy is restricted to in-frame clones and leaves out a portion. Seen here are tens of thousands of clones, roughly 87% observed once, and the top ten hold around 0.3%. The germline CDR1 and CDR2 sequences are SEHNR and FQNEAQ (reference sequence). The CDR3 extends over 15 amino acids. V lost 6 bases, J lost 4 bases, and 16 bases lay in between. Turning to this clone: Its antigen is still unknown. The sample holds other DNA sequences that translate to the same CDR3.

The sequence came from a human donor in good health. This chain joins TRBV7-9 and TRBJ2-1; D may match TRBD1 or TRBD2 (6 bases each). Sequencing was carried out using naive CD8+ T cells sorted from blood. Here the CDR3 DNA reads TGTGCCAGCAGTCCTTCGGGGGCCAGTTACAATGAGCAGTTCTTC. This gives the protein CASSPSGASYNEQFF.